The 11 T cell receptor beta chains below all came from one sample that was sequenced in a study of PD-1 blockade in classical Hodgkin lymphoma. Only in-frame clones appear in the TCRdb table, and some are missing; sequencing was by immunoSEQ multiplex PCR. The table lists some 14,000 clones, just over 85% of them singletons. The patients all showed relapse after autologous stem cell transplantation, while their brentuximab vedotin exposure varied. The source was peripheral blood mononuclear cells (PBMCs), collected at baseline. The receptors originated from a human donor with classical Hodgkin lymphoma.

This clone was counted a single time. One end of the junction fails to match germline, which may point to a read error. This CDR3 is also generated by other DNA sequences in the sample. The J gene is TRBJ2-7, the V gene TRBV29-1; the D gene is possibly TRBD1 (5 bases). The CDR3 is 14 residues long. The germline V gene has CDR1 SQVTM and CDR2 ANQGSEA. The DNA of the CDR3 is TGCAGCGTTGAAGGAGACAGCCCACCTTACGAGCAATACTTC. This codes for CSVEGDSPPYEQYF.

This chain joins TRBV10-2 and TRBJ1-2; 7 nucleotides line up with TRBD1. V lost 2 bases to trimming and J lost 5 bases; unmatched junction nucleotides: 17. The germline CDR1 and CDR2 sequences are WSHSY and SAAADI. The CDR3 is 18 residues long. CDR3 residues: CASSESRHWTGVKYGYTF. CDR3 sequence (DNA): TGCGCCAGCAGTGAGAGTCGGCACTGGACAGGAGTAAAGTATGGCTACACCTTC.

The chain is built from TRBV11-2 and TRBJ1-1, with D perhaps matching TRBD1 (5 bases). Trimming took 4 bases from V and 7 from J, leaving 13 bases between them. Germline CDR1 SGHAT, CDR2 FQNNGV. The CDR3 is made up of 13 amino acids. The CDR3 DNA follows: TGTGCCAGCAGCTCGTGGGACGGACTTGAAGCTTTCTTT. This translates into CASSSWDGLEAFF.

The CDR3 DNA follows: TGTGCCAGCACCGGACTAGCGGGAGTGGGGGAGCAGTACTTC. Its translation: CASTGLAGVGEQYF. The chain carries TRBV6-5 and TRBJ2-7; 13 nucleotides match TRBD2. J lost 7 bases, V lost 7 bases, and 7 bases had no gene match. The CDR3 loop spans 14 amino acids. CDR1 is MNHEY, CDR2 SVGAGI, per germline.

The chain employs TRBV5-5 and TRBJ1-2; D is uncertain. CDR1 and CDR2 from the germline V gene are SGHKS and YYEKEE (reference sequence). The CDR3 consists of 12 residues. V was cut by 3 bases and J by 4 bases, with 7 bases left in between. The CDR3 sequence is CASSSGAYGYTF. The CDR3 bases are TGTGCCAGCAGCTCAGGAGCCTATGGCTACACCTTC. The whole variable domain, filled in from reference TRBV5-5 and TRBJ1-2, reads DAGVTQSPTHLIKTRGQQVTLRCSPISGHKSVSWYQQVLGQGPQFIFQYYEKEERGRGNFPDRFSARQFPNYSSELNVNALLLGDSALYLCASSSGAYGYTFGSGTRLTVV.

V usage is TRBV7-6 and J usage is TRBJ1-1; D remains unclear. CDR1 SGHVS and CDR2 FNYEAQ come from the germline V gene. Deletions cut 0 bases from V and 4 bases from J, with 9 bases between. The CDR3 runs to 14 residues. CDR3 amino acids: CASSLARLSTEAFF. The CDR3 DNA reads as TGTGCCAGCAGCTTAGCCCGGCTGTCCACTGAAGCTTTCTTT.

The CDR3 coding sequence is TGTGCCGGGGACCTGACTAGCGGGTTTCAAGAGACCCAGTACTTC. It is translated as CAGDLTSGFQETQYF. This chain connects TRBV28 to TRBJ2-5, with TRBD2 matching over 10 bases. The germline V gene encodes CDR1 MDHEN and CDR2 SYDVKM. The V and J ends lost 11 bases and 2 bases, in that order; junction bases with no gene match: 11. CDR3 length: 15 amino acids.

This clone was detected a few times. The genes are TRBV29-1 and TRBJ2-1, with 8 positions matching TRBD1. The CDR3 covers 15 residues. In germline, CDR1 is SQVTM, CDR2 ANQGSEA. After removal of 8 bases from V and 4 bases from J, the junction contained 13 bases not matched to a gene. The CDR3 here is CSSEGQVGPYNEQFF. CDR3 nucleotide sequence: TGCAGCTCTGAGGGACAGGTGGGTCCGTACAATGAGCAGTTCTTC.

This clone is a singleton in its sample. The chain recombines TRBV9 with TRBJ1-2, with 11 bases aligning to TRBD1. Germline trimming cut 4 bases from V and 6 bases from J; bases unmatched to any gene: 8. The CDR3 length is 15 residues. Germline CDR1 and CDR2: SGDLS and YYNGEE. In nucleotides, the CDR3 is TGTGCCAGCAGCATACGGGACAGGGGGGCTCATGGCTACACCTTC. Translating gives CASSIRDRGAHGYTF.

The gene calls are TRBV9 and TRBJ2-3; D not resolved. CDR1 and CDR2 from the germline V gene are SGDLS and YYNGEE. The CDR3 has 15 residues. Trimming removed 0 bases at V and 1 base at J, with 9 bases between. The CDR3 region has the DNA TGTGCCAGCAGCGTAGAAGGTCGCGGCACAGATACGCAGTATTTT. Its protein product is CASSVEGRGTDTQYF.

CDR3 loop: CASSIRQTDMNTEAFF. CDR3 nucleotide sequence: TGTGCCAGTAGTATCCGACAGACCGATATGAACACTGAAGCTTTCTTT. The gene calls are TRBV19 and TRBJ1-1, with D possibly TRBD1 on 5 matching bases. Trimming removed 3 bases at V and 0 bases at J, with 14 bases between. The CDR3 length is 16 residues. Looked up from germline, CDR1 is LNHDA and CDR2 is SQIVND (reference sequence).